The 14 T cell receptor beta chains below all came from one sample that was sequenced in a study of shared clonotypes between healthy human individuals. Naive CD8 cells lacked CD45RO and underwent positive selection for CCR7, leaving out terminally differentiated effector memory CD45RA+ cells. The method was immunoSEQ multiplex PCR; TCRdb's version includes in-frame clones alone and lacks a portion of them. This table holds hundreds of thousands of clones, about 96% found once. Specimen: naive CD8+ T cells sorted from blood. These receptors came from a young man in good health.

In its sample, this clone was seen a few times. This chain joins TRBV18 and TRBJ1-1, with 9 bases that match TRBD1. The CDR3 totals 16 residues. J lost 3 bases, V lost 2 bases, and 7 bases had no gene match. The germline CDR1 and CDR2 sequences are KGHSH and LQKENI. CDR3 sequence reads: CASSPLYRGPDTEAFF. The DNA of the CDR3 is TGTGCCAGCTCACCATTATACAGGGGGCCGGACACTGAAGCTTTCTTT.

The chain recombines TRBV28 with TRBJ2-7; D may correspond to TRBD1 or TRBD2 (5 bases each). CDR3 length: 15 residues. Germline V gene sequence: CDR1 MDHEN, CDR2 SYDVKM. V lost 6 bases and J lost 6, with 21 bases in between. The CDR3 is CASRPGRRSRSEQYF. CDR3 in DNA: TGTGCCAGCAGACCGGGACGTCGGTCCAGGTCCGAGCAGTACTTC. Full variable domain (missing parts from reference TRBV28 and TRBJ2-7): DVKVTQSSRYLVKRTGEKVFLECVQDMDHENMFWYRQDPGLGLRLIYFSYDVKMKEKGDIPEGYSVSREKKERFSLILESASTNQTSMYLCASRPGRRSRSEQYFGPGTRLTVT.

V usage is TRBV7-3 and J usage is TRBJ2-1; 8 positions match TRBD1. CDR3 length: 16 residues. Germline V lookup: CDR1 SGHTA, CDR2 FQGTGA. J gave up 5 bases and V 5 bases, and 11 bases lay outside the gene matches. For the CDR3, the DNA is TGTGCCAGCAGCCCACCGGGGACAGGCCAAAACAATGAGCAGTTCTTC. Amino acid sequence: CASSPPGTGQNNEQFF.

The chain links TRBV28 to TRBJ2-3, with 7 bases matching TRBD1. J lost 6 bases, V lost 5 bases, and 11 bases had no gene match. Germline assignment: CDR1 MDHEN and CDR2 SYDVKM. The CDR3 totals 15 residues. CDR3 residues: CASSEGTANSDTQYF. CDR3 coding DNA: TGTGCCAGCAGTGAGGGGACAGCTAACTCCGATACGCAGTATTTT.

The CDR3 DNA is TGTGCCAGCAGCTTTGGTGGGGAACCCTACGAGCAGTACTTC. Protein: CASSFGGEPYEQYF. The genes are TRBV5-4 and TRBJ2-7; D remains ambiguous. V was trimmed by 2 bases and J by 2 bases, leaving 11 bases between them. CDR1 and CDR2 from the germline V gene are SGHNT and YYREEE (reference sequence). The length of the CDR3 is 14 residues.

In this sample, this clone turned up once. Here the CDR3 reads CASSVSQREGNTGELFF. The DNA of the CDR3 is TGTGCCAGCAGCGTTTCCCAGCGGGAGGGGAACACCGGGGAGCTGTTTTTT. J is TRBJ2-2 and V is TRBV9, with 10 nucleotides matching TRBD2. The junction had 5 bases not matched to a gene; V was cut back by 2 bases and J by 1 base. The CDR3 is made up of 17 amino acids. The germline CDR1 and CDR2 sequences are SGDLS and YYNGEE.

The rearrangement uses TRBV2 and TRBJ2-3; 10 bases are shared with TRBD2. This CDR3 has 16 amino acids. The germline gives CDR1 SNHLY, CDR2 FYNNEI. V shed 2 bases, J shed 4 bases, and the junction held 6 bases outside the gene matches. CDR3 coding DNA: TGTGCCAGCAGTGAACAAGCGGGAGGGCCCCCAGATACGCAGTATTTT. Translated: CASSEQAGGPPDTQYF.

The gene calls are TRBV27 and TRBJ2-1; 7 bases align to TRBD1. CDR1 MNHEY and CDR2 SMNVEV come from the germline V gene (reference sequence). The J segment lost 2 bases and the V segment lost 5 bases, leaving 6 bases of the junction unmatched. The CDR3 length is 15 residues. CDR3 residues: CASSPGTVPYNEQFF. CDR3 nucleotide sequence: TGTGCCAGCAGTCCCGGGACAGTACCCTACAATGAGCAGTTCTTC.

This chain links TRBV7-9 with TRBJ2-5, with 8 positions matching TRBD2. Germline CDR1 SEHNR, CDR2 FQNEAQ (reference sequence). The CDR3 totals 16 residues. The junction had 9 bases not matched to a gene; V was cut back by 4 bases and J by 2 bases. The chain's CDR3 is CASSSRELAGQETQYF. CDR3 coding DNA: TGTGCCAGCAGCTCGAGGGAGTTAGCGGGGCAAGAGACCCAGTACTTC.

The V call is TRBV4-1, the J call TRBJ2-7; D unclear. In germline, CDR1 is MGHRA, CDR2 YSYEKL. The CDR3 has 17 amino acids. V was clipped by 1 base and J by 2 bases, with 18 bases between them. CDR3 in amino acids: CASSQVLGPGSTYEQYF. Written as DNA, the CDR3 is TGCGCCAGCAGCCAAGTATTGGGTCCAGGATCTACCTACGAGCAGTACTTC.

The rearrangement joins TRBV29-1 to TRBJ2-7; 9 bases align to TRBD2. Germline CDR1 SQVTM, CDR2 ANQGSEA. The CDR3 is 15 amino acids. Trimming cost V 0 bases and J 2 bases; bases outside gene matches: 5. CDR3 protein: CSVEEASGTAYEQYF. CDR3 in DNA: TGCAGCGTTGAAGAGGCTAGCGGGACGGCCTACGAGCAGTACTTC.

CDR3 residues: CASSLRTTLTGSYGEQYF. DNA of the CDR3: TGCGCCAGCAGCTTGAGAACTACCCTGACGGGGTCTTATGGCGAGCAGTACTTC. The gene calls are TRBV5-1 and TRBJ2-7, with D perhaps TRBD2 (5 bases). CDR1 is SGHRS and CDR2 is YFSETQ in the germline V gene. The V gene lost 1 base and the J gene lost 6 bases, with 26 bases spanning the gap. The CDR3 runs 18 residues.

The chain joins TRBV7-9 to TRBJ2-7; 7 bases match TRBD2. The CDR3 consists of 15 residues. With 3 bases clipped from V and 2 bases from J, the junction kept 7 bases outside the gene matches. From germline, CDR1 is SEHNR and CDR2 FQNEAQ (reference sequence). This CDR3 is CASSFRDYNAYEQYF. As DNA, the CDR3 is TGTGCCAGCAGCTTTCGGGACTACAATGCCTACGAGCAGTACTTC.

This clone was counted a single time. This sequence joins TRBV27 and TRBJ2-1, with 7 bases aligning to TRBD1. Germline trimming cut 0 bases from V and 8 bases from J; bases unmatched to any gene: 7. The length of the CDR3 is 15 residues. Germline lookup yields CDR1 MNHEY and CDR2 SMNVEV (reference sequence). As DNA, the CDR3 is TGTGCCAGCAGTTTATCAGGGGGCGCGGGCGATGAGCAGTTCTTC. It specifies CASSLSGGAGDEQFF.